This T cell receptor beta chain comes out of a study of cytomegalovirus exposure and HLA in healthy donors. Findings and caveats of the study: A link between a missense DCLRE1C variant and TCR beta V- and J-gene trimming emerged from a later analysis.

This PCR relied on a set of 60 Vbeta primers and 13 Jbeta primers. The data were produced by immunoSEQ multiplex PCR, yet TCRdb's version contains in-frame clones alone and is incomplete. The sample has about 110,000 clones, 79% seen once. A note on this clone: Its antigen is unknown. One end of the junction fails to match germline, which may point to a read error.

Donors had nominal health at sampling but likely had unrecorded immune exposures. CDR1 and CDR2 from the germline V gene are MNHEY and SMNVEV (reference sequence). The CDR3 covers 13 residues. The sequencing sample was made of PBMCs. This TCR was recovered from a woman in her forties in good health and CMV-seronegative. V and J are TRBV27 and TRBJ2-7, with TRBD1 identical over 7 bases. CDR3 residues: CASSFGGQSIRNF. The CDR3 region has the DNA TGTGCCAGCAGTTTTGGGGGACAGTCCATCCGAAACTTC.